This T cell receptor beta chain was recovered during a study of cytomegalovirus exposure and HLA in healthy donors. General study results and limits: Presence/absence analyses treated sequencing depth as roughly uniform across donors. Being productive about 87% or about 30% of the time was typical of most TCR beta V segments in an earlier analysis.

V gave up 3 bases and J gave up 1 base, with 10 bases separating them. Germline V gene sequence: CDR1 SGHNT, CDR2 YYREEE (reference sequence). The CDR3 is 14 amino acids. The PCR made use of 60 Vbeta and 13 Jbeta primers. The repertoire was sequenced with immunoSEQ multiplex PCR; TCRdb's copy has only in-frame clones and lacks some. The repertoire holds 150,000 to 200,000 clones, with about 75% as singletons. Remarks on this clone: Its antigen is not identified.

This receptor was taken from a woman between 35 and 50 years old in good health and CMV-seropositive. The genes are TRBV5-4 and TRBJ2-5; possibly TRBD1 for D (5 bases). The material sequenced was PBMCs. CDR3 region: CASSSQGSQETQYF. Here the CDR3 DNA reads TGTGCCAGCAGCTCTCAGGGAAGCCAAGAGACCCAGTACTTC.